This section outlines one T cell receptor (beta chain) sequence together with its context. This sample was taken from a study of blood T cell repertoires in COVID-19. At the level of the study: The United States, Italy and Spain provided the acute and convalescent COVID-19 samples. The cDNA or gDNA used as material had been derived from T cells, B-cell-depleted T cells, or PBMCs.

The germline gives CDR1 KGHSH, CDR2 LQKENI. The V end lost 3 bases, the J end lost 4 bases, and 15 bases lay between the germline ends. CDR3 length: 15 amino acids. Original data processing: Scientists estimated how many nucleated cells there were by amplifying reference gene primers. Here immunoSEQ multiplex PCR was the method, and the copy in TCRdb shows in-frame clones only, minus some. Clone size and V and J calls were adopted from that table, with D and trimming inferred from the DNA. This sample has about 68,000 clones, with 80% to 90% found just once. The chain recombines TRBV18 with TRBJ2-5, with D possibly being TRBD2 (6 bases). This clonotype originated in a man aged 30-40 years with acute or convalescent COVID-19. Sequencing was performed on peripheral blood. CDR3 sequence: CASSPRDSTRETQYF. The CDR3 DNA reads as TGTGCCAGCTCACCGCGGGACTCTACCCGAGAGACCCAGTACTTC.